These 20 T cell receptor beta chains originate from one sample sequenced in a study of cytomegalovirus exposure and HLA in healthy donors. PCR used 60 Vbeta primers and 13 Jbeta primers. Sequenced by immunoSEQ multiplex PCR; TCRdb stores in-frame clones only, minus some. This table holds approximately 190,000 clones, around 80% found once. Sequencing input: PBMCs. The receptor source for this set is a woman aged 18 to 35 in good health and CMV-seropositive.

This clone has a single count. J is TRBJ1-5 and V is TRBV19; possibly TRBD1 for D (5 bases). The V end was cut by 3 bases, the J end by 5 bases, with 14 bases between. The germline CDR1 and CDR2 sequences are LNHDA and SQIVND (reference sequence). The CDR3 runs 15 residues. CDR3 sequence reads: CASSIGGWGYQPQHF. CDR3 DNA: TGTGCCAGTAGTATCGGGGGTTGGGGATATCAGCCCCAGCATTTT.

The DNA of the CDR3 is TGTGCCAGTAGCCCGCTGTCTAGCGGAACGGCCCAGTACTTC. Translated: CASSPLSSGTAQYF. The chain joins TRBV19 to TRBJ2-5; 7 nucleotides line up with TRBD2. Germline V gives CDR1 LNHDA, CDR2 SQIVND (reference sequence). The CDR3 consists of 14 residues. V lost 6 bases to trimming and J lost 9 bases; unmatched junction nucleotides: 13.

J is TRBJ2-4 and V is TRBV6-6; D may be TRBD1 (6 bases). The CDR3 length is 15 residues. Germline V gene data show CDR1 as MNHNY and CDR2 as SVGAGI (reference sequence). V was clipped by 2 bases and J by 8 bases, with 16 bases between them. This CDR3 is CASSYRAGDGDIQYF. CDR3 in DNA: TGTGCCAGCAGTTACAGGGCAGGGGATGGGGACATTCAGTACTTC.

The gene calls are TRBV6-5 and TRBJ1-1; D gene ambiguous. The ends were cut back, 0 bases at V and 1 base at J, with 9 bases in the middle. Germline-derived CDR1 and CDR2 are MNHEY and SVGAGI. The CDR3 consists of 15 residues. The CDR3 sequence is CASSYSKRQNTEAFF. CDR3 bases: TGTGCCAGCAGTTACTCCAAGAGACAGAACACTGAAGCTTTCTTT.

The chain combines TRBV4-1 with TRBJ1-2; unclear D gene. Germline values: CDR1 MGHRA, CDR2 YSYEKL. The CDR3 extends over 14 amino acids. Between the trimmed V and J ends, which lost 3 bases and 6 bases, there was a span of 14 bases. The CDR3 DNA sequence: TGCGCCAGCAGCCAGCCTGGGCGGGTCCATGGCTACACCTTC. This sequence encodes CASSQPGRVHGYTF.

The chain joins TRBV7-2 to TRBJ1-2; D is unclear. The V and J ends lost 1 base and 0 bases respectively, with 12 bases between them. Per germline, CDR1 SGHTA and CDR2 FQGNSA. The CDR3 covers 16 residues. CDR3: CASSLVSAVPNYGYTF. CDR3 nucleotide sequence: TGTGCCAGCAGCTTAGTTTCGGCGGTTCCTAACTATGGCTACACCTTC.

The genes are TRBV28 and TRBJ2-7; 9 nucleotides align to TRBD1. The CDR3 is made up of 15 amino acids. CDR1 is MDHEN and CDR2 is SYDVKM in the germline V gene. The V and J ends lost 4 bases and 4 bases, in that order; junction bases with no gene match: 8. Here the CDR3 DNA reads TGTGCCAGCAGTTACTCACAGGGGGCTGAGTACGAGCAGTACGTC. Translating it yields CASSYSQGAEYEQYV.

The rearrangement joins TRBV2 to TRBJ2-3, with 7 bases aligning to TRBD2. This CDR3 has 12 residues. V trimming: 2 bases; J trimming: 10 bases; junction bases outside the gene matches: 3. Per germline, CDR1 SNHLY and CDR2 FYNNEI. The CDR3 DNA follows: TGTGCCAGCAGTGAAAGGGCGGGGGCGCAGTATTTT. Amino acids: CASSERAGAQYF.

This rearrangement joins TRBV27 to TRBJ2-7; D unclear. The CDR3 is made up of 13 amino acids. CDR1 is MNHEY and CDR2 is SMNVEV in the germline V gene (reference sequence). V lost 0 bases and J 3 bases, leaving 6 bases between the germline ends. CDR3 sequence: CASSLSADYEQYF. In DNA form, the CDR3 reads TGTGCCAGCAGTTTATCGGCGGACTACGAGCAGTACTTC.

The rearrangement links TRBV12-5 to TRBJ1-5, with D possibly being TRBD1 (5 bases). V was trimmed by 5 bases and J by 5 bases, leaving 7 bases between them. CDR1 and CDR2 from the germline V gene are LGHNT and FRNRAP. The CDR3 has 12 amino acids. The CDR3 is CASGQGDQPQHF. The CDR3 region has the DNA TGTGCTAGTGGTCAAGGGGATCAGCCCCAGCATTTT.

To note about this clone: The sample holds other DNA sequences that translate to the same CDR3. This chain's CDR3 is CASSIQGAYEQYF. In DNA, the CDR3 is TGTGCCAGTAGTATACAGGGGGCCTACGAGCAGTACTTC. The chain has TRBV19 and TRBJ2-7; the match to TRBD1 covers 7 bases. V lost 2 bases and J lost 2; bases outside the gene matches: 0. This CDR3 is 13 amino acids long. The germline gives CDR1 LNHDA, CDR2 SQIVND (reference sequence).

The CDR3 protein is CASSRGGGEAFF. CDR3 bases: TGTGCCAGCAGCCGGGGGGGAGGTGAAGCTTTCTTT. The V and J genes are TRBV5-5 and TRBJ1-1, with a tentative D call TRBD1 (5 bases). In germline, CDR1 is SGHKS, CDR2 YYEKEE (reference sequence). V was shortened by 4 bases and J by 7 bases, with 11 bases between the two germline ends. The CDR3 loop spans 12 amino acids.

V is TRBV7-9 and J is TRBJ2-3; D is possibly TRBD1 (5 bases). V was cut by 3 bases and J by 2 bases, with 9 bases left in between. CDR1 is SEHNR, CDR2 FQNEAQ, per germline (reference sequence). This CDR3 has 14 amino acids. The CDR3 loop is CASSLGQSTDTQYF. The CDR3 DNA is TGTGCCAGCAGCTTGGGGCAGTCCACAGATACGCAGTATTTT.

In nucleotides, the CDR3 is TGTGCCAGCAGTTTAGAGGGCAGTTCTAATGAAAAACTGTTTTTT. It specifies CASSLEGSSNEKLFF. The chain couples TRBV28 to TRBJ1-4; D is uncertain. V was pared by 2 bases and J by 3 bases, with 10 bases between. The CDR3 extends over 15 amino acids. Germline CDR1 MDHEN, CDR2 SYDVKM.

This clone was recorded at least ten times. The chain carries TRBV11-1 and TRBJ1-2; a possible D gene is TRBD1 (6 bases). Per the germline V gene, CDR1 is SGHAT and CDR2 is FQDESV (reference sequence). Trimming pared 5 bases from V and 6 bases from J, leaving 16 bases between. The CDR3 has 14 residues. CDR3 coding DNA: TGTGCCAGCAGCCGGTGGGGGCTGAGGAATGGCTACACCTTC. Its translation: CASSRWGLRNGYTF. The whole variable domain, remainder taken from reference TRBV11-1 and TRBJ1-2, is EAEVAQSPRYKITEKSQAVAFWCDPISGHATLYWYRQILGQGPELLVQFQDESVVDDSQLPKDRFSAERLKGVDSTLKIQPAELGDSAMYLCASSRWGLRNGYTFGSGTRLTVV.

V gene TRBV7-9 combines with J gene TRBJ1-2; TRBD1 is a possible D gene (6 bases). The V gene lost 6 bases and the J gene lost 0 bases, with 11 bases spanning the gap. Per the germline V gene, CDR1 is SEHNR and CDR2 is FQNEAQ (reference sequence). The CDR3 extends over 14 amino acids. CDR3 bases: TGTGCCAGCAGTCGGGACACTTCTAACTATGGCTACACCTTC. Amino acid sequence: CASSRDTSNYGYTF.

The rearrangement links TRBV30 to TRBJ1-4; D perhaps matches TRBD1 (5 bases). Per the germline V gene, CDR1 is GTSNPN and CDR2 is SVGIG (reference sequence). The CDR3 covers 12 residues. CDR3 nucleotides: TGTGCTGCCGACTTACCGGGGGGACCACTGTTTTTT. It encodes CAADLPGGPLFF. The complete variable domain, with remaining parts taken from reference TRBV30 and TRBJ1-4, reads SQTIHQWPATLVQPVGSPLSLECTVEGTSNPNLYWYRQAAGRGLQLLFYSVGIGQISSEVPQNLSASRPQDRQFILSSKKLLLSDSGFYLCAADLPGGPLFFGSGTQLSVL.

The CDR3, as DNA: TGTGCCAGCAGCGCACGCGGGGGGGGGCCCTACAATGAGCAGTTCTTC. The encoded protein is CASSARGGGPYNEQFF. The chain combines TRBV9 with TRBJ2-1, with TRBD2 matching over 9 bases. The germline V gene encodes CDR1 SGDLS and CDR2 YYNGEE. The CDR3 runs 16 residues. Losses at the gene ends were 3 bases for V and 2 bases for J; bases not matched to a gene: 6.

This clone has just one count. This chain joins TRBV19 and TRBJ1-5; TRBD1 matches 7 bases. This CDR3 comprises 14 residues. Germline V lookup: CDR1 LNHDA, CDR2 SQIVND (reference sequence). With 2 bases clipped from V and 5 bases from J, the junction kept 3 bases outside the gene matches. The CDR3 sequence: CASSITGDDQPQHF. The CDR3, as DNA: TGTGCCAGTAGTATAACAGGGGACGATCAGCCCCAGCATTTT.

V gene TRBV7-9 combines with J gene TRBJ2-3, with D perhaps TRBD1 (5 bases). Between the trimmed V and J ends, which lost 5 bases and 3 bases, there was a span of 15 bases. The CDR3 length is 15 residues. CDR1 and CDR2 from the germline V gene are SEHNR and FQNEAQ (reference sequence). The CDR3 region has the DNA TGTGCCAGCAGCCATACGGGTGGGGCTACAGATACGCAGTATTTT. Its translation is CASSHTGGATDTQYF.